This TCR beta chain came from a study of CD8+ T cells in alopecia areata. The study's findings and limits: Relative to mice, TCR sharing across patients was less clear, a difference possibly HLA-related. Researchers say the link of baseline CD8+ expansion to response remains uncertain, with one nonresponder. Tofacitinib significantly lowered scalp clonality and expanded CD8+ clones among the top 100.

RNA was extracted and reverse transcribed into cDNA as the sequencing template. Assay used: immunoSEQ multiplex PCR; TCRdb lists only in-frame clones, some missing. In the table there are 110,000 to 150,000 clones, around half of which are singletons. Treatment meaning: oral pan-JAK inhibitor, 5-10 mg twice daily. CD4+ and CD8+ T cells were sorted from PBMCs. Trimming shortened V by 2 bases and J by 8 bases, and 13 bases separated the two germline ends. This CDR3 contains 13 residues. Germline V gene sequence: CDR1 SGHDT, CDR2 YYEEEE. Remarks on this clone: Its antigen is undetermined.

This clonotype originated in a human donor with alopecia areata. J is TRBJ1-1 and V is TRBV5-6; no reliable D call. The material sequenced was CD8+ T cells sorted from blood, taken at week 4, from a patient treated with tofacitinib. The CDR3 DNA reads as TGTGCCAGCAGCTTAATCAGGTCTGGGGAAGCTTTCTTT. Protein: CASSLIRSGEAFF.